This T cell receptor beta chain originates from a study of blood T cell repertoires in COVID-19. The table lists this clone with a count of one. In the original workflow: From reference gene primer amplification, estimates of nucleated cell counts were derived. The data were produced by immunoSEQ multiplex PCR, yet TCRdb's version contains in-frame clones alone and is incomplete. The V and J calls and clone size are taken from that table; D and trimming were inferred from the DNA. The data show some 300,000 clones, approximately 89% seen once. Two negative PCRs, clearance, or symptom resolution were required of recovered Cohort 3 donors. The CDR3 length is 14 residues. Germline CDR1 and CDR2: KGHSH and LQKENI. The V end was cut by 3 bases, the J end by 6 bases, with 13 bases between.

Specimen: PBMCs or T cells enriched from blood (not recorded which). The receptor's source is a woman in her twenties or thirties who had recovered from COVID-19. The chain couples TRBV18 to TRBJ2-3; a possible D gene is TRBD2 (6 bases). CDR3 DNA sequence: TGTGCCAGCTCACCCCAGGATGGGAGGGATACGCAGTATTTT. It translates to CASSPQDGRDTQYF.